The next 14 T cell receptor beta chains were all read from a single sample in a study of T cell repertoires in cytomegalovirus infection. Antigen specificity for these receptors is unknown. A single record per CDR3 protein comes from TCRdb applying MiXCR to the reads. The repertoire holds fewer than 950,000 distinct CDR3 sequences, about 33% seen once, with around 12% in the top ten. Sequences were derived from cultured CD8+ T cells from PBMCs, sampled from culture after CMV antigen stimulation. Source of these receptors: a human donor in good health (CMV status not recorded). Some clones in this sample may be carry-over from other donors' samples.

V and J are TRBV5-6 and TRBJ1-2; 9 nucleotides match TRBD1. The CDR3 runs to 14 residues. Germline CDR1 SGHDT, CDR2 YYEEEE. Trimming cost V 1 base and J 7 bases; bases outside gene matches: 5. The CDR3, as DNA: TGTGCCAGCAGCTTGACAGGGGGCTCTTCTGGCTACACCTTC. It translates to CASSLTGGSSGYTF.

J is TRBJ2-7 and V is TRBV7-4; maybe TRBD2 (6 bases). Germline CDR1 is SGHVT and CDR2 is SQSDAQ. The CDR3 length is 13 residues. The ends were cut back, 5 bases at V and 6 bases at J, with 14 bases in the middle. This CDR3 reads CASSTPGGAEQYV. CDR3 in DNA: TGTGCCAGCAGCACTCCCGGGGGAGCCGAGCAGTACGTC.

This clonotype has a handful of counts. The J gene is TRBJ2-7, the V gene TRBV5-6; 8 positions match TRBD1. V lost 5 bases, J lost 8 bases, and 6 bases stayed unmatched. CDR1 SGHDT and CDR2 YYEEEE come from the germline V gene. The CDR3 is made up of 12 amino acids. The chain's CDR3 is CASSLGTGKQYF. DNA for the CDR3: TGTGCCAGCAGTCTTGGGACAGGCAAGCAGTACTTC.

This clonotype was detected a few times. The chain carries TRBV4-1 and TRBJ2-1; D call uncertain. Germline CDR1 reads MGHRA; CDR2 reads YSYEKL. Trimming shortened V by 4 bases and J by 0 bases, and 7 bases separated the two germline ends. The CDR3 is 14 amino acids. Here the CDR3 DNA reads TGCGCCAGCAGCCCCTTTCACTCCTACAATGAGCAGTTCTTC. Translating it yields CASSPFHSYNEQFF.

With regard to this clonotype: At one end, the junction sequence differs from germline, possibly due to a read error. The rearrangement joins TRBV7-7 to TRBJ1-5, with 9 bases aligning to TRBD1. This CDR3 region has 18 residues. Per germline, CDR1 SSHAT and CDR2 FNYEAQ (reference sequence). As DNA, the CDR3 is TGTGCTAGCAGCTTAGTAGGGGGACAGGGTTGGGTAGGACAGCCCCAGCATTTT. The encoded protein is CASSLVGGQGWVGQPQHF.

The chain couples TRBV7-9 to TRBJ1-2, with 9 bases lining up with TRBD1. The V gene's germline CDR1 is SEHNR and CDR2 FQNEAQ (reference sequence). V shed 4 bases and J 6 bases; nucleotides not matched to a gene: 12. The CDR3 consists of 16 residues. In nucleotides, the CDR3 is TGTGCCAGCAGCTCACATCGACAGGGGGTAGCGGATGGCTACACCTTC. This sequence encodes CASSSHRQGVADGYTF.

This clonotype came up a few times. This chain joins TRBV6-2 or TRBV6-3 and TRBJ2-3, with 10 positions matching TRBD2. The germline gives CDR1 MNHEY, CDR2 SVGEGT. This CDR3 comprises 17 residues. V lost 3 bases, J lost 0 bases, and 6 bases stayed unmatched. As DNA, the CDR3 is TGTGCCAGCAGTTATCTAGCGGGGGATACTAGCACAGATACGCAGTATTTT. Encoded protein: CASSYLAGDTSTDTQYF.

The gene calls are TRBV2 and TRBJ1-1; the D gene is possibly TRBD1 (6 bases). In germline, CDR1 is SNHLY, CDR2 FYNNEI. This CDR3 comprises 14 residues. Trimming stripped 6 bases from V and 4 bases from J, with 15 bases between. The chain's CDR3 is CASSQYRDATEAFF. The CDR3, as DNA: TGTGCCAGCAGCCAGTACAGGGACGCCACTGAAGCTTTCTTT.

In its sample, this clonotype was seen a few times. This sequence joins TRBV6-1 and TRBJ1-1; the match to TRBD1 covers 7 bases. The CDR3 sequence is 12 residues long. CDR1 and CDR2 from the germline V gene are MNHNS and SASEGT. With V trimmed by 5 bases and J by 8 bases, 5 bases remained unmatched. The CDR3 sequence: CASSLTTGEAFF. The CDR3 region has the DNA TGTGCCAGCAGTCTAACGACAGGGGAAGCTTTCTTT.

The chain links TRBV7-8 to TRBJ2-3; D remains ambiguous. Trimming took off 8 bases at V and 1 base at J, with 10 bases between the two ends. The CDR3 is made up of 13 amino acids. The V gene's germline CDR1 is SGHVS and CDR2 FQNEAQ. The CDR3 DNA reads TGTGCCAGCGGCCTTTGGGGCACAGATACGCAGTATTTT. Translating it yields CASGLWGTDTQYF.

The rearrangement uses TRBV7-2 and TRBJ2-7; no definite D call. This CDR3 is built from 15 residues. The germline V gene has CDR1 SGHTA and CDR2 FQGNSA. V was shortened by 5 bases and J by 3 bases, with 17 bases between the two germline ends. CDR3 sequence: CASSAEQSGYYEQYV. CDR3 nucleotides: TGTGCCAGCAGCGCCGAACAGTCAGGATACTACGAGCAGTACGTC.

This clonotype was seen at least ten times. This sequence joins TRBV5-6 and TRBJ2-1, with 8 bases that match TRBD2. The ends lost 2 bases at V and 0 bases at J; junction bases unmatched: 4. The CDR3 spans 16 residues. CDR1 is SGHDT and CDR2 is YYEEEE in the germline V gene. The chain's CDR3 is CASSFAGGSSYNEQFF. The CDR3 region has the DNA TGTGCCAGCAGCTTTGCGGGGGGCAGCTCCTACAATGAGCAGTTCTTC.

This clonotype was detected once. The V gene is TRBV29-1, the J gene TRBJ2-1; 7 bases are shared with TRBD2. V dropped 1 base and J dropped 8; count of bases not matched to a gene: 14. Germline V gene lookup returns CDR1 SQVTM and CDR2 ANQGSEA. This CDR3 comprises 16 residues. The CDR3 is CSVEGERGLRRDEQFF. In DNA form, the CDR3 reads TGCAGCGTTGAAGGGGAGCGGGGTCTTCGTAGGGATGAGCAGTTCTTC.

This clonotype was observed many times. The chain is built from TRBV7-8 and TRBJ2-5; D unclear. Germline V gene lookup returns CDR1 SGHVS and CDR2 FQNEAQ. This CDR3 is built from 13 residues. Between the trimmed V and J ends, which lost 1 base and 5 bases, there was a span of 8 bases. As DNA, the CDR3 is TGTGCCAGCAGCTTAGTACCTCCGGAGACCCAGTACTTC. It codes for CASSLVPPETQYF.